This T cell receptor (beta chain) was sequenced during a study of cytomegalovirus exposure and HLA in healthy donors. With 60 Vbeta and 13 Jbeta primers, the PCR was carried out. Clones were read by immunoSEQ multiplex PCR, and TCRdb kept only the in-frame ones, dropping some. Among under 75,000 clones listed, 55% to 75% were seen once. In this sample, this clone turned up many times. This CDR3 has 14 residues. Looked up from germline, CDR1 is SGHAT and CDR2 is FQNNGV. Between the trimmed V and J ends, which lost 5 bases and 4 bases, there was a span of 14 bases. Sequencing was done on a sample of PBMCs. The J gene is TRBJ1-2, the V gene TRBV11-2; D call uncertain. The clonotype comes from a man aged 35 to 55 in good health and CMV-seropositive. CDR3 sequence reads: CASSNQAGLYGYTF. CDR3 bases: TGTGCCAGCAGCAATCAGGCAGGACTCTATGGCTACACCTTC. Full variable domain (rest looked up from reference TRBV11-2 and TRBJ1-2): EAGVAQSPRYKIIEKRQSVAFWCNPISGHATLYWYQQILGQGPKLLIQFQNNGVVDDSQLPKDRFSAERLKGVDSTLKIQPAKLEDSAVYLCASSNQAGLYGYTFGSGTRLTVV.